Shown below are 30 T cell receptor beta chains from a single sample sequenced in a study of T cells in pancreatic ductal adenocarcinoma. The protocol was immunoSEQ multiplex PCR, while the TCRdb copy is restricted to in-frame clones and leaves out a portion. The sample lists around 94,000 clones, nearly 95% occurring once. Selected pancreatic ductal adenocarcinoma patients had undergone surgery without neoadjuvant therapy. The source material was PBMCs. The receptors here all came from a human donor with pancreatic ductal adenocarcinoma.

This clone showed up just once. This chain joins TRBV5-1 and TRBJ2-2; 8 nucleotides agree with TRBD1. Germline loops: CDR1 SGHRS, CDR2 YFSETQ. The CDR3 runs to 17 residues. V lost 4 bases, J lost 0 bases, and 8 bases stayed unmatched. As DNA, the CDR3 is TGCGCCAGCAGCCTATTAACGGACAGGGCGAACACCGGGGAGCTGTTTTTT. Its protein is CASSLLTDRANTGELFF.

The chain employs TRBV28 and TRBJ1-1; D ambiguous. The CDR3 totals 14 residues. Trimming left V 7 bases short and J 5 bases short, with 17 bases between. Germline V gives CDR1 MDHEN, CDR2 SYDVKM. DNA of the CDR3: TGTGCCAGCATTTCCGGACTCTGGGGAACTGAAGCTTTCTTT. Protein: CASISGLWGTEAFF.

This clone is a singleton in its sample. The V gene is TRBV7-3, the J gene TRBJ2-3, with a tentative D call TRBD2 (6 bases). There are 15 residues in the CDR3. The V and J ends lost 5 bases and 0 bases respectively, with 12 bases between them. Germline V gene data show CDR1 as SGHTA and CDR2 as FQGTGA. CDR3 region: CASSLGSSSTDTQYF. The CDR3 nucleotides read TGTGCCAGCAGCCTCGGGAGCTCTAGCACAGATACGCAGTATTTT.

The chain joins TRBV30 to TRBJ1-3, with D unresolved. Germline CDR1 GTSNPN, CDR2 SVGIG (reference sequence). The V and J ends lost 4 bases and 0 bases respectively, with 7 bases between them. This CDR3 contains 13 residues. The chain's CDR3 is CAWMRNSGNTIYF. The CDR3 DNA reads as TGTGCCTGGATGAGGAACTCTGGAAACACCATATATTTT.

This clone occurred a few times. The CDR3: CVQQQIYNEQFF. CDR3 coding DNA: TGTGTCCAGCAACAGATCTACAATGAGCAGTTCTTC. The chain is built from TRBV7-9 and TRBJ2-1; D is ambiguous. This CDR3 contains 12 residues. CDR1 is SEHNR, CDR2 FQNEAQ, per germline (reference sequence).

The V and J genes are TRBV19 and TRBJ2-5, with 7 bases aligning to TRBD1. The V and J ends lost 4 bases and 5 bases, in that order; junction bases with no gene match: 4. Germline assignment: CDR1 LNHDA and CDR2 SQIVND (reference sequence). The CDR3 runs to 13 residues. The CDR3 loop reads CASSRQGGETQYF. DNA for the CDR3: TGTGCCAGTAGTAGACAGGGCGGCGAGACCCAGTACTTC.

This chain connects TRBV7-3 to TRBJ2-3; no definite D call. There are 13 residues in the CDR3. The ends were cut back, 4 bases at V and 2 bases at J, with 7 bases in the middle. Looked up from germline, CDR1 is SGHTA and CDR2 is FQGTGA. The CDR3 region has the DNA TGTGCCAGCAGCTCTGGCCACACAGATACGCAGTATTTT. Residues: CASSSGHTDTQYF. Drawing the rest from reference TRBV7-3 and TRBJ2-3, the complete variable domain is GAGVSQTPSNKVTEKGKYVELRCDPISGHTALYWYRQSLGQGPEFLIYFQGTGAADDSGLPNDRFFAVRPEGSVSTLKIQRTERGDSAVYLCASSSGHTDTQYFGPGTRLTVL.

This chain uses TRBV18 with TRBJ1-1; D gene unclear. Per germline, CDR1 KGHSH and CDR2 LQKENI. With 0 bases removed from V and 9 bases from J, the gap between germline ends came to 11 bases. The CDR3 extends over 13 amino acids. The CDR3 here is CASSPPGPRKAFF. The CDR3 nucleotides are TGTGCCAGCTCACCACCGGGCCCCCGGAAAGCTTTCTTT.

The rearrangement joins TRBV27 to TRBJ2-1; tentatively, D is TRBD2 (6 bases). The germline V and J ends were trimmed by 4 bases and 0 bases, with 10 bases remaining between them. Germline V gene sequence: CDR1 MNHEY, CDR2 SMNVEV (reference sequence). CDR3 length equals 15 residues. The DNA for the CDR3 is TGTGCCAGCAGTTCTGACGGGAGCTCCTACAATGAGCAGTTCTTC. Its translation is CASSSDGSSYNEQFF.

This chain connects TRBV6-6 to TRBJ2-7; D may be TRBD1 (6 bases). Germline CDR1 is MNHNY and CDR2 is SVGAGI (reference sequence). V gave up 6 bases and J gave up 3 bases, with 12 bases separating them. This CDR3 is 13 amino acids long. CDR3 in DNA: TGTGCCAGCAGGTTGGGGACACTCTACGAGCAGTACTTC. Translated: CASRLGTLYEQYF.

The chain recombines TRBV29-1 with TRBJ2-1; maybe TRBD1 (5 bases). Germline V gene lookup returns CDR1 SQVTM and CDR2 ANQGSEA. The ends were cut back, 6 bases at V and 12 bases at J, with 15 bases in the middle. This CDR3 comprises 11 residues. The CDR3 nucleotides read TGCAGCGTCCCCTCGGAAAGGGGGCAGTTCTTC. Amino acid sequence: CSVPSERGQFF.

This chain joins TRBV4-3 and TRBJ2-7, with D maybe TRBD1 (5 bases). The CDR3 runs to 14 residues. Trimming shortened V by 0 bases and J by 6 bases, and 12 bases separated the two germline ends. Germline CDR1 LGHNA, CDR2 YSLEER. The CDR3 is CASSQDLQGGEQYF. CDR3 DNA sequence: TGCGCCAGCAGCCAAGATCTCCAGGGCGGCGAGCAGTACTTC.

V is TRBV28 and J is TRBJ2-1; D unclear. This CDR3 contains 14 residues. V was clipped by 3 bases and J by 1 base, with 7 bases between them. CDR1 MDHEN and CDR2 SYDVKM come from the germline V gene. This chain's CDR3 is CASSLERSYNEQFF. In DNA, the CDR3 is TGTGCCAGCAGTTTGGAGCGATCCTACAATGAGCAGTTCTTC.

V gene TRBV20-1 combines with J gene TRBJ2-7, with D hard to call. The CDR3 totals 11 residues. Germline-derived CDR1 and CDR2 are DFQATT and SNEGSKA (reference sequence). V lost 3 bases to trimming and J lost 3 bases, with 6 bases between them. CDR3 nucleotide sequence: TGCAGTGCTAGGTCGGTCTACGAGCAGTACTTC. It is translated as CSARSVYEQYF.

The chain has TRBV5-1 and TRBJ2-2, with unresolved D. The germline V and J ends were trimmed by 4 bases and 3 bases, with 10 bases remaining between them. The CDR3 contains 14 residues. Germline CDR1 and CDR2: SGHRS and YFSETQ. CDR3 sequence (DNA): TGCGCCAGCAGCCCTCTAGTGGACACCGGGGAGCTGTTTTTT. It specifies CASSPLVDTGELFF.

This chain uses TRBV2 with TRBJ2-2; 7 bases are a match to TRBD2. V lost 4 bases to trimming and J lost 3 bases; unmatched junction nucleotides: 8. Germline V CDR1 and CDR2: SNHLY, FYNNEI. There are 16 residues in the CDR3. The CDR3 region has the DNA TGTGCCAGCAGTGCCTTGGGAGGGGTAGACACCGGGGAGCTGTTTTTT. Residues: CASSALGGVDTGELFF.

The count of this clone is one. This sequence joins TRBV5-1 and TRBJ2-3; possible D gene TRBD2, 5 bases. The germline gives CDR1 SGHRS, CDR2 YFSETQ. The V end was cut by 3 bases, the J end by 4 bases, with 18 bases between. The CDR3 runs 16 residues. The CDR3 DNA reads TGCGCCAGCAGCTCTCTTGCGGCGGGTACTTCAGATACGCAGTATTTT. It specifies CASSSLAAGTSDTQYF.

This sequence joins TRBV5-6 and TRBJ1-1; TRBD1 matches 7 bases. V lost 0 bases to trimming and J lost 3 bases; unmatched junction nucleotides: 2. The CDR3 spans 14 residues. Germline CDR1 reads SGHDT; CDR2 reads YYEEEE. The CDR3 reads CASSLAGGYTEAFF. CDR3 bases: TGTGCCAGCAGCTTGGCAGGGGGGTACACTGAAGCTTTCTTT.

The J gene is TRBJ2-7, the V gene TRBV7-3, with D possibly TRBD1 on 5 matching bases. The CDR3 runs 13 residues. Germline V gene lookup returns CDR1 SGHTA and CDR2 FQGTGA. V was pared by 1 base and J by 3 bases, with 7 bases between. The CDR3 region has the DNA TGTGCCAGCAGCTTAAACCAGGGCTACGAGCAGTACTTC. Protein: CASSLNQGYEQYF.

This chain links TRBV30 with TRBJ1-5; maybe TRBD1 (5 bases). Germline CDR1 GTSNPN, CDR2 SVGIG (reference sequence). CDR3 length: 15 residues. V was clipped by 0 bases and J by 4 bases, with 13 bases between them. CDR3: CAWSVGGVGNQPQHF. In DNA form, the CDR3 reads TGTGCCTGGAGTGTTGGGGGGGTAGGAAATCAGCCCCAGCATTTT.

The chain employs TRBV15 and TRBJ2-2; D is possibly TRBD2 (6 bases). The V gene lost 0 bases and the J gene lost 5 bases, with 13 bases spanning the gap. Germline CDR1 is LNHNV and CDR2 is YYDKDF (reference sequence). The CDR3 contains 16 residues. CDR3 nucleotide sequence: TGTGCCACCAGCAGAGATCCGAGGGCGGGGACCGGGGAGCTGTTTTTT. Translated, it gives CATSRDPRAGTGELFF.

The chain employs TRBV28 and TRBJ1-2, with a tentative D call TRBD1 (6 bases). CDR3 size: 14 residues. V lost 8 bases to trimming and J lost 7 bases, with 20 bases between them. The germline V gene has CDR1 MDHEN and CDR2 SYDVKM. The CDR3 loop is CASRNIDRSGGYTF. CDR3 DNA: TGTGCCAGCCGAAATATAGACAGGTCCGGTGGCTACACCTTC.

The chain recombines TRBV15 with TRBJ2-3; TRBD2 agrees at 9 bases. The CDR3 contains 15 residues. Germline CDR1 reads LNHNV; CDR2 reads YYDKDF (reference sequence). The V gene end was trimmed by 5 bases and the J gene end by 2 bases; junction bases not matched to a gene: 5. As DNA, the CDR3 is TGTGCCACCAGCCGACTAGCGGATCTCACAGATACGCAGTATTTT. Translated: CATSRLADLTDTQYF.

J is TRBJ2-7 and V is TRBV20-1; a possible D gene is TRBD1 (5 bases). The V gene lost 8 bases and the J gene lost 4 bases, with 12 bases spanning the gap. CDR3 size: 11 residues. CDR1 DFQATT and CDR2 SNEGSKA come from the germline V gene (reference sequence). The CDR3 coding sequence is TGCAGTCTATCAGGGCAATACGAGCAGTACTTC. Protein: CSLSGQYEQYF.

This chain uses TRBV30 with TRBJ2-4; a possible D gene is TRBD2 (6 bases). There are 15 residues in the CDR3. Germline CDR1 reads GTSNPN; CDR2 reads SVGIG (reference sequence). V was pared by 1 base and J by 9 bases, with 19 bases between. The chain's CDR3 is CAWSAGAVAYSIQYF. Written as DNA, the CDR3 is TGTGCCTGGAGTGCGGGAGCGGTCGCTTATAGCATTCAGTACTTC.

The V gene is TRBV5-4, the J gene TRBJ2-1; 13 nucleotides agree with TRBD2. Trimming cost V 0 bases and J 5 bases; bases outside gene matches: 2. Germline assignment: CDR1 SGHNT and CDR2 YYREEE (reference sequence). The CDR3 totals 16 residues. CDR3 protein: CASSLGTSGRNNEQFF. Here the CDR3 DNA reads TGTGCCAGCAGCTTGGGGACTAGCGGGAGAAACAATGAGCAGTTCTTC. Drawing the rest from reference TRBV5-4 and TRBJ2-1, the complete variable domain is ETGVTQSPTHLIKTRGQQVTLRCSSQSGHNTVSWYQQALGQGPQFIFQYYREEENGRGNFPPRFSGLQFPNYSSELNVNALELDDSALYLCASSLGTSGRNNEQFFGPGTRLTVL.

V usage is TRBV27 and J usage is TRBJ1-1; D is ambiguous. The V end was cut by 3 bases, the J end by 0 bases, with 17 bases between. The CDR3 sequence is 17 residues long. Germline CDR1 reads MNHEY; CDR2 reads SMNVEV (reference sequence). CDR3 protein: CASSFRMAGSVNTEAFF. The CDR3 region has the DNA TGTGCCAGCAGTTTCCGCATGGCGGGGTCTGTGAACACTGAAGCTTTCTTT.

This chain connects TRBV4-2 to TRBJ2-7; no firm D call. Trimming took off 0 bases at V and 2 bases at J, with 5 bases between the two ends. Germline CDR1 and CDR2: LGHNA and YNFKEQ. This CDR3 is 13 amino acids long. The CDR3 region is CASSQEAPYEQYF. The CDR3 DNA follows: TGTGCCAGCAGCCAAGAAGCTCCCTACGAGCAGTACTTC.

V usage is TRBV28 and J usage is TRBJ2-5, with 15 bases aligning to TRBD2. V was pared by 8 bases and J by 3 bases, with 4 bases of the junction left unmatched. The germline V gene encodes CDR1 MDHEN and CDR2 SYDVKM. The CDR3 is made up of 15 amino acids. As DNA, the CDR3 is TGTGCCAGCTTGGGACTAGCGGGAGGTAAAGAGACCCAGTACTTC. Amino acids: CASLGLAGGKETQYF.

The chain recombines TRBV7-8 with TRBJ2-1, with 12 bases that match TRBD2. Germline CDR1 reads SGHVS; CDR2 reads FQNEAQ. The CDR3 runs 16 residues. Trimming at V came to 4 bases and at J to 10 bases, leaving 11 bases not matched to a gene. The CDR3 nucleotides read TGTGCCAGCAGCTCTGGGACTAGCGGGCAATGGGGGGAGCAGTTCTTC. This encodes CASSSGTSGQWGEQFF.